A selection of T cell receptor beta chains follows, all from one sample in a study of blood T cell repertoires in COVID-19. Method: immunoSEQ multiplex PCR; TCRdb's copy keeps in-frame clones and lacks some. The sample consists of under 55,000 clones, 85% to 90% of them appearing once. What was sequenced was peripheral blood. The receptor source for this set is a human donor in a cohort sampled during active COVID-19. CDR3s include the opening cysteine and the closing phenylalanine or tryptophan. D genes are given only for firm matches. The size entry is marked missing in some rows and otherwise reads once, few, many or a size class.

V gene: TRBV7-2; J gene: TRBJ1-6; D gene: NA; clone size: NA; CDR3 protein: CASSPRTAYNSPLHF; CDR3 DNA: TGTGCCAGCAGCCCCCGGACAGCGTATAATTCACCCCTCCACTTT
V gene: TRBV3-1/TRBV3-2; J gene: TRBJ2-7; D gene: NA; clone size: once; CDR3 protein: CASSHPLSYEQYF; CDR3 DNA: TGTGCCAGCAGCCATCCTCTCTCCTACGAGCAGTACTTC
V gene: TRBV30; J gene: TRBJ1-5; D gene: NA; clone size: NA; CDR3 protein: CAWGAGQPQHF; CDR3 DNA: TGTGCCTGGGGGGCGGGACAGCCCCAGCATTTT
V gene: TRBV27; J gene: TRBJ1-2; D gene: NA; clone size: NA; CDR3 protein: CASSFRGSGGYTF; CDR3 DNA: TGTGCCAGCAGTTTCAGAGGGTCTGGTGGCTACACCTTC
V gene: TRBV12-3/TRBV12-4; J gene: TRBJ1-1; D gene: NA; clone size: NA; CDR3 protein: CASTLGGATEAFF; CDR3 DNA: TGTGCCAGCACCTTAGGGGGGGCGACTGAAGCTTTCTTT
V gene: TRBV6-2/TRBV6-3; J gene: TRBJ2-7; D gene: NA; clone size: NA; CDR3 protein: CASSPRRGNYEQYF; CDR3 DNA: TGTGCCAGCAGCCCACGTCGGGGGAACTACGAGCAGTACTTC
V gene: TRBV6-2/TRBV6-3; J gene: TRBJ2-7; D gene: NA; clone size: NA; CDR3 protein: CASSTLGGAYEQYF; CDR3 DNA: TGTGCCAGCAGCACCCTTGGCGGGGCCTACGAGCAGTACTTC
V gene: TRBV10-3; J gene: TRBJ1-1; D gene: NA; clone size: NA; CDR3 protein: CAISGGGLNTEAFF; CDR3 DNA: TGTGCCATCAGTGGGGGGGGTCTGAACACTGAAGCTTTCTTT
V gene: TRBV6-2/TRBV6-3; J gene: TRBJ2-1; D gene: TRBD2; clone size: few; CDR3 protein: CASSKLAGENNEQFF; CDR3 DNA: TGTGCCAGCAGTAAACTAGCGGGGGAAAATAATGAGCAGTTCTTC
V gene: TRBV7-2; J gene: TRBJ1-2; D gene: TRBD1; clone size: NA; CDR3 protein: CASSFSGQGAYGYTF; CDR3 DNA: TGTGCCAGCAGCTTCTCGGGACAGGGGGCCTATGGCTACACCTTC
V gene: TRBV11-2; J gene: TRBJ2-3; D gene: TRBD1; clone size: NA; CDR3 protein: CASSLKRGRADTQYF; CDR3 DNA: TGTGCCAGCAGCCTCAAGAGGGGGCGCGCAGATACGCAGTATTTT
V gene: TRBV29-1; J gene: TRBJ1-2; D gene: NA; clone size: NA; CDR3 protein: CSVEDIRGSYGYTF; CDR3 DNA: TGCAGCGTTGAAGATATACGGGGAAGCTATGGCTACACCTTC
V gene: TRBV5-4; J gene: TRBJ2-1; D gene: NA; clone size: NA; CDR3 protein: CASSYKSQGRNEQFF; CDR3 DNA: TGTGCCAGCAGCTATAAGTCACAGGGAAGGAATGAGCAGTTCTTC